The clone carrying this T cell receptor (beta chain) was detected only a few times. This specimen comes from a study of T cell clones after liver transplantation. Background on the study: Subjects received no induction therapy and standard immunosuppression until randomization at 12-24 months post-transplant.

Trimming stripped 3 bases from V and 0 bases from J, with 18 bases between. The CDR3 sequence is 18 residues long. Germline V gives CDR1 KGHSH, CDR2 LQKENI. The data were produced by immunoSEQ multiplex PCR, yet TCRdb's version contains in-frame clones alone and is incomplete. The data hold tens of thousands of clones, with 75% to 85% observed a single time. The chain is built from TRBV18 and TRBJ1-3; tentatively, D is TRBD1 (6 bases). This clonotype was obtained from a human patient who received a liver transplant. The graft donor may have contributed some T cells. This material consisted of CD4+ T cells from blood, taken 12 months after liver transplant. The CDR3, as DNA: TGTGCCAGCTCACCGCGAACAGGGCGCACTAGCTCTGGAAACACCATATATTTT. It encodes CASSPRTGRTSSGNTIYF.